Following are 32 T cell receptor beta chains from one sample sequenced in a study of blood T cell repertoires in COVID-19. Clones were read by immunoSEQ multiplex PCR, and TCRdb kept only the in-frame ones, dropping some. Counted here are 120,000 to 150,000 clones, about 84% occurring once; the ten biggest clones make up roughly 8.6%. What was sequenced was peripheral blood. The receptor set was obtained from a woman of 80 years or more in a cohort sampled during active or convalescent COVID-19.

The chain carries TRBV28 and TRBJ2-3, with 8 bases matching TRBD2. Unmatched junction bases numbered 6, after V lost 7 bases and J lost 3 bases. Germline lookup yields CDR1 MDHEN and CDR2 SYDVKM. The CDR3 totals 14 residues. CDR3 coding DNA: TGTGCCAGCACCGGAGCGGGGGAGACAGATACGCAGTATTTT. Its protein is CASTGAGETDTQYF.

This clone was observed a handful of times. CDR3 DNA: TGTGCCAGTAGTATAGGACAGGGGGCGCTTGGGGCCAACGTCCTGACTTTC. This encodes CASSIGQGALGANVLTF. The V and J genes are TRBV19 and TRBJ2-6, with 10 nucleotides matching TRBD1. CDR3 length: 17 residues. Looked up from germline, CDR1 is LNHDA and CDR2 is SQIVND (reference sequence). V was pared by 1 base and J by 3 bases, with 3 bases of the junction left unmatched. Together with reference TRBV19 and TRBJ2-6, the CDR3 gives the full variable domain: DGGITQSPKYLFRKEGQNVTLSCEQNLNHDAMYWYRQDPGQGLRLIYYSQIVNDFQKGDIAEGYSVSREKKESFPLTVTSAQKNPTAFYLCASSIGQGALGANVLTFGAGSRLTVL.

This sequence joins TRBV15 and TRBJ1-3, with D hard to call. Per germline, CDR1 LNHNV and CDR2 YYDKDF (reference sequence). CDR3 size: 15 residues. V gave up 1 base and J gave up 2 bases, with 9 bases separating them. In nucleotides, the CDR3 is TGTGCCACCAGCAGAGGGGCGCGCCCTGGAAACACCATATATTTT. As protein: CATSRGARPGNTIYF.

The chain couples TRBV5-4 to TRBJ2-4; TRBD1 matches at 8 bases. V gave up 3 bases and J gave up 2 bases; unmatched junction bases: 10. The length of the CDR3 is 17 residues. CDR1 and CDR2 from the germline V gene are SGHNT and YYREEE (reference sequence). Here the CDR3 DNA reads TGTGCCAGCAGCTCGAAAGGGAGACAGGGGTCCAAAAACATTCAGTACTTC. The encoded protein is CASSSKGRQGSKNIQYF. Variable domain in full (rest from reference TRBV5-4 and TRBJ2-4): ETGVTQSPTHLIKTRGQQVTLRCSSQSGHNTVSWYQQALGQGPQFIFQYYREEENGRGNFPPRFSGLQFPNYSSELNVNALELDDSALYLCASSSKGRQGSKNIQYFGAGTRLSVL.

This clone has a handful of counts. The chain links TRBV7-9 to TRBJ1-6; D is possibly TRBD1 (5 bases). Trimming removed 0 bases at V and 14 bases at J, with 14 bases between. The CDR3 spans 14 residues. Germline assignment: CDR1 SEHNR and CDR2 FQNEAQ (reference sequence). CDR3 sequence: CASSLAARGSTLHF. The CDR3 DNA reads TGTGCCAGCAGCTTAGCGGCGCGGGGGTCGACCCTCCACTTT.

The CDR3 region is CAWYRLAGGSGANVLTF. Here the CDR3 DNA reads TGTGCCTGGTACAGACTAGCGGGGGGGTCAGGGGCCAACGTCCTGACTTTC. The rearrangement joins TRBV30 to TRBJ2-6; 14 bases agree with TRBD2. After removal of 5 bases from V and 4 bases from J, the junction contained 7 bases not matched to a gene. The germline gives CDR1 GTSNPN, CDR2 SVGIG (reference sequence). The length of the CDR3 is 17 residues.

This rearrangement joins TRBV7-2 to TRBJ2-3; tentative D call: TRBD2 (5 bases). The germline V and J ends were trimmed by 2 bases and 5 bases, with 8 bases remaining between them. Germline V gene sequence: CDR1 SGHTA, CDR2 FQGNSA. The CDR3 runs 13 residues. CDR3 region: CASSLSGGDTQYF. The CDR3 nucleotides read TGTGCCAGCAGCTTAAGTGGAGGAGATACGCAGTATTTT.

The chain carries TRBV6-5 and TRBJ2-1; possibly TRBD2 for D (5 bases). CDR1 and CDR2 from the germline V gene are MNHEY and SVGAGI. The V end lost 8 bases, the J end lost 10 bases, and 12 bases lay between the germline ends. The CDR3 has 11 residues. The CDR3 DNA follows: TGTGCCAGCGCCTATTCGGGAGAGCAGTTCTTC. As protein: CASAYSGEQFF.

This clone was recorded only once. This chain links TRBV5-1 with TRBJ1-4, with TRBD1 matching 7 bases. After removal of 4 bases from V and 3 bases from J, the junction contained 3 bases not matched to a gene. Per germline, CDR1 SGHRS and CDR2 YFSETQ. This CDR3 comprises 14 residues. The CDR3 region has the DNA TGCGCCAGCAGCGAGGGACAGCCTAATGAAAAACTGTTTTTT. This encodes CASSEGQPNEKLFF.

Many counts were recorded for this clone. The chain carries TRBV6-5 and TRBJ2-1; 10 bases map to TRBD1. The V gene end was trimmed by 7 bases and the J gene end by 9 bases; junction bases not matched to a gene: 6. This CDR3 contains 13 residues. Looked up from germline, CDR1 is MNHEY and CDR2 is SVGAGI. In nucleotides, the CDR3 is TGTGCCAGCACGGGACAGGGGTTCGGTGAGCAGTTCTTC. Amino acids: CASTGQGFGEQFF.

This chain's CDR3 is CASSRDFLNSPLHF. The CDR3 nucleotides read TGTGCCAGCAGCCGGGACTTCCTCAATTCACCCCTCCACTTT. V and J are TRBV7-2 and TRBJ1-6; weak D call: TRBD1 (5 bases). CDR1 and CDR2 (germline): SGHTA, FQGNSA. The V and J ends lost 5 bases and 7 bases respectively, with 12 bases between them. The CDR3 totals 14 residues.

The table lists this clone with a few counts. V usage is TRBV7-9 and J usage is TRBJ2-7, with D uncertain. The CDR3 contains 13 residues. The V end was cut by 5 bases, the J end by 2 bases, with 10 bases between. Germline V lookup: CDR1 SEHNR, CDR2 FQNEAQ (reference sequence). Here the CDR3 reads CASSPALAYEQYF. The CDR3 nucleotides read TGTGCCAGCAGCCCCGCGTTAGCCTACGAGCAGTACTTC.

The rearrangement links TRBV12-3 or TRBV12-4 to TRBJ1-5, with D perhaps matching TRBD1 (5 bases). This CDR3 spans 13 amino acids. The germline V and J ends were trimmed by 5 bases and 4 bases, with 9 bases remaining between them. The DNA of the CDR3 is TGTGCCAGCAGTAGACAGAGTAATCAGCCCCAGCATTTT. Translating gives CASSRQSNQPQHF.

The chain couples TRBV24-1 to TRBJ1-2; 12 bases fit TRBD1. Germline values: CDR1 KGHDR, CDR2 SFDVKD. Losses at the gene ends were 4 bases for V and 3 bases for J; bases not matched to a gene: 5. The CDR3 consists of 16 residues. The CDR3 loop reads CATSDPGQGADYGYTF. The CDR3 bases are TGTGCCACCAGTGACCCGGGACAGGGGGCAGACTATGGCTACACCTTC.

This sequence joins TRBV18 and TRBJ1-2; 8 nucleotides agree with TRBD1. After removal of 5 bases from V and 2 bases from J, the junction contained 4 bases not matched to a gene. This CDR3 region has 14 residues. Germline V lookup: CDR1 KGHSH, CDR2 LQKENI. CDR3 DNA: TGTGCCAGCTCATTGACAGGGGACAACTATGGCTACACCTTC. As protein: CASSLTGDNYGYTF.

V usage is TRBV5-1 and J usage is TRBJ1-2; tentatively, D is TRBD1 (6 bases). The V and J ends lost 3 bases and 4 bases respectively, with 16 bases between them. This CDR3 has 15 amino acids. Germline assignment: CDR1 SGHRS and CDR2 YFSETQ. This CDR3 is CASSYQQGVSYGYTF. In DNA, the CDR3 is TGCGCCAGCAGCTATCAACAGGGAGTGAGCTATGGCTACACCTTC.

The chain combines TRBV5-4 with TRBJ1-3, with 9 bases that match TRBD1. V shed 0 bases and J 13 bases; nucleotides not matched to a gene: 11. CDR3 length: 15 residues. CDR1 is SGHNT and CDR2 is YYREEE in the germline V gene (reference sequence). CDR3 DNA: TGTGCCAGCAGCTTGGTTCCGGGACAGGGATCCCCGATATATTTT. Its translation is CASSLVPGQGSPIYF.

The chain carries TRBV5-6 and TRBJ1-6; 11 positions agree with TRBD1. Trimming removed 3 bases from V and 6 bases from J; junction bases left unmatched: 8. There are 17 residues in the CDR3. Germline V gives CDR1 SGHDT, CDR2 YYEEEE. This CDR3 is CASSSPGTGGRNSPLHF. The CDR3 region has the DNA TGTGCCAGCAGCTCTCCCGGGACAGGGGGGCGTAATTCACCCCTCCACTTT.

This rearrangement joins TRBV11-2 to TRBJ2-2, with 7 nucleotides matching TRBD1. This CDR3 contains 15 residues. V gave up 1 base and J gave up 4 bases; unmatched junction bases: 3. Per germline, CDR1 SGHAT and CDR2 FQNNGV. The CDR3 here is CASSLGAGGTGELFF. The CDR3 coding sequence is TGTGCCAGCAGCTTAGGGGCAGGGGGCACCGGGGAGCTGTTTTTT.

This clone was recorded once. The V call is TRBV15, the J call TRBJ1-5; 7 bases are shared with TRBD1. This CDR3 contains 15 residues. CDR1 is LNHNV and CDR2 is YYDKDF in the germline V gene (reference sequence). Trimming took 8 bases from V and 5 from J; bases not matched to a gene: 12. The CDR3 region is CATRRHRGTDQPQHF. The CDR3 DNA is TGTGCCACCCGACGCCACAGGGGTACGGATCAGCCCCAGCATTTT.

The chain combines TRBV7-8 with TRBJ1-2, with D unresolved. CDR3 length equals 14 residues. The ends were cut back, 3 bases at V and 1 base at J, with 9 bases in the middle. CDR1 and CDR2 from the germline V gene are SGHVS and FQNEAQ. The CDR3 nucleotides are TGTGCCAGCAGCTTTTCCGGGGTTAACTATGGCTACACCTTC. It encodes CASSFSGVNYGYTF.

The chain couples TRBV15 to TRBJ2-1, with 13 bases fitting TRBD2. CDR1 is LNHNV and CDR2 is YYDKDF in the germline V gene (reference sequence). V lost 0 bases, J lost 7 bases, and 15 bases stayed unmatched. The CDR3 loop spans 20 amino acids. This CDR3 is CATSRDSYGQLAGGQNEQFF. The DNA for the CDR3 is TGTGCCACCAGCAGAGATTCGTACGGACAACTAGCGGGGGGGCAAAATGAGCAGTTCTTC.

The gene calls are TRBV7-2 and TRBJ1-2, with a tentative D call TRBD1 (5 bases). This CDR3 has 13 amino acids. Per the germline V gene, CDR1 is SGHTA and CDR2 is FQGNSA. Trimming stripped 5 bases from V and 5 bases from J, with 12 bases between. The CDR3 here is CASSVGQVYGYTF. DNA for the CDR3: TGTGCCAGCAGCGTCGGACAAGTATATGGCTACACCTTC. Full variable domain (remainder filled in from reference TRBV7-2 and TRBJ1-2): GAGVSQSPSNKVTEKGKDVELRCDPISGHTALYWYRQSLGQGLEFLIYFQGNSAPDKSGLPSDRFSAERTGGSVSTLTIQRTQQEDSAVYLCASSVGQVYGYTFGSGTRLTVV.

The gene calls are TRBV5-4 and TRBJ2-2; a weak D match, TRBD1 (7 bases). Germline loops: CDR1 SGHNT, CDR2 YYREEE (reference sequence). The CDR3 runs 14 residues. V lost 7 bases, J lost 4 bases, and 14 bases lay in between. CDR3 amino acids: CASGRGAGTGELFF. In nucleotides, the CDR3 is TGTGCCAGCGGCAGGGGGGCGGGCACCGGGGAGCTGTTTTTT.

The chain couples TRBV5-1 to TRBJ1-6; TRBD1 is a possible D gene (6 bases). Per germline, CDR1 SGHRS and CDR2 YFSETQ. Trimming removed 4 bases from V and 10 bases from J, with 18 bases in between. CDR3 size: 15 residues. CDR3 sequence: CASSGGDILGSPLHF. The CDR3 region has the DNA TGCGCCAGCAGCGGGGGGGACATCCTGGGATCACCCCTCCACTTT.

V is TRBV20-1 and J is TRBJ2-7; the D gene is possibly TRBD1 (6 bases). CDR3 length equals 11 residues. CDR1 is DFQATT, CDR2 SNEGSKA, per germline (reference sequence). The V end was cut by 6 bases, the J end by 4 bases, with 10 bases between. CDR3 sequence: CSANRVYEQYF. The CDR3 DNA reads TGCAGTGCCAACAGGGTTTACGAGCAGTACTTC.

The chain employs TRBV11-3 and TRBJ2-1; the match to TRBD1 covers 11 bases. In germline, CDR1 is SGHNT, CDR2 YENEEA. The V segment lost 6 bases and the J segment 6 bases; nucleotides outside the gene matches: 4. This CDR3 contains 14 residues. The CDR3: CASRSGTGGNEQFF. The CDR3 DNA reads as TGTGCCAGCAGATCCGGGACAGGGGGCAATGAGCAGTTCTTC.

The CDR3 reads CASSPNGESGYTF. CDR3 bases: TGTGCCAGCTCACCAAACGGGGAATCTGGCTACACCTTC. This chain connects TRBV18 to TRBJ1-2, with D unresolved. Germline V CDR1 and CDR2: KGHSH, LQKENI. The CDR3 sequence is 13 residues long. The V gene lost 2 bases and the J gene lost 7 bases, with 11 bases spanning the gap.

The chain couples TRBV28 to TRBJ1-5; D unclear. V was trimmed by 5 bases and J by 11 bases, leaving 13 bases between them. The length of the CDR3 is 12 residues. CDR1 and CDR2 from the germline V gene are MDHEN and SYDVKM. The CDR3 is CASSLFGWAQHF. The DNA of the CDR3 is TGTGCCAGCAGTCTATTCGGGTGGGCCCAGCATTTT.

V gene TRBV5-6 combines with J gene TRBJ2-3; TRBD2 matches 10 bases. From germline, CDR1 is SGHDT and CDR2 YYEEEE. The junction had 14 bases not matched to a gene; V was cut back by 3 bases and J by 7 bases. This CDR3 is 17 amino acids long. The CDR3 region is CASSWGAERGGRYTQYF. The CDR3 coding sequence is TGTGCCAGCAGCTGGGGCGCGGAGCGGGGGGGCCGCTATACGCAGTATTTT. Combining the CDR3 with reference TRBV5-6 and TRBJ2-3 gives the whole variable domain DAGVTQSPTHLIKTRGQQVTLRCSPKSGHDTVSWYQQALGQGPQFIFQYYEEEERQRGNFPDRFSGHQFPNYSSELNVNALLLGDSALYLCASSWGAERGGRYTQYFGPGTRLTVL.

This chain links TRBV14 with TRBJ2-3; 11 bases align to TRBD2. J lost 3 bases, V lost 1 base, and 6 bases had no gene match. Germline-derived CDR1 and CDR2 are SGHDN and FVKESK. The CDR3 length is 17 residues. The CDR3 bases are TGTGCCAGCAGCCAAGTTATAGCGGGGGGGCTGACAGATACGCAGTATTTT. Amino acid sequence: CASSQVIAGGLTDTQYF.

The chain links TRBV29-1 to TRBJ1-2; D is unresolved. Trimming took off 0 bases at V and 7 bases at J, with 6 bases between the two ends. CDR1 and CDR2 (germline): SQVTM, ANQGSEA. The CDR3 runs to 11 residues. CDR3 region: CSVEDGVGYTF. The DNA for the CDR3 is TGCAGCGTTGAAGACGGGGTTGGCTACACCTTC.